Sequencing of this T cell receptor beta chain was carried out in a study of T cells in Graves' hyperthyroidism and ophthalmopathy. Using RNA transcripts as the source, TCR beta CDR3 regions were amplified. The TCR CDR3 was amplified in a first-round RT-PCR using the HTBI primer set. TCRdb re-called the multiplex PCR reads through MiXCR, storing one row per CDR3 protein. The sample lists about 710,000 distinct CDR3 sequences, around 15% occurring once. CDR1 is MGHRA, CDR2 YSYEKL, per germline. Trimming removed 0 bases from V and 4 bases from J, with 10 bases in between. This CDR3 has 15 residues. The J gene is TRBJ2-1, the V gene TRBV4-1; D is undetermined. The material sequenced was blood. The receptor comes from a man younger than 30 with Graves' hyperthyroidism. The chain's CDR3 is CASSQESSVYNEQFF. DNA of the CDR3: TGCGCCAGCAGCCAAGAATCGTCAGTTTACAATGAGCAGTTCTTC.